This T cell receptor beta chain was documented in a study of radiotherapy plus CTLA-4 blockade in lung cancer. Study in general: In approximately 17% of patients, objective responses were seen; about 30% had disease control.

Findings and limits, study-wide: Expansion of tumor-derived TCR clones was observed in blood after radiotherapy plus ipilimumab. Increased serum interferon-beta after radiation also reportedly predicted response strongly.

This clone was counted between two and nine times. As yet, its antigen is unknown. Some clones are missing from TCRdb's copy, which holds only in-frame ones; the method was immunoSEQ multiplex PCR. The sample lists about 80,000 clones, over 70% occurring once. Chemo-refractory metastatic non-small-cell lung cancer patients underwent focal radiation alongside CTLA-4 blockade with ipilimumab. Germline V gives CDR1 MNHNY, CDR2 SVGAGI (reference sequence). V lost 3 bases to trimming and J lost 3 bases, with 11 bases between them. The length of the CDR3 is 14 residues. The specimen comprised peripheral blood, sampled from a patient treated with radiotherapy plus ipilimumab. The TCR was taken from a human donor with non-small cell lung cancer whose response to radiotherapy plus ipilimumab could not be evaluated. Some clones in this sample may be carry-over from other donors' samples. This chain uses TRBV6-6 with TRBJ1-1, with unresolved D. Here the CDR3 reads CASSYSGPDTEAFF. Here the CDR3 DNA reads TGTGCCAGCAGTTATTCCGGTCCGGACACTGAAGCTTTCTTT.